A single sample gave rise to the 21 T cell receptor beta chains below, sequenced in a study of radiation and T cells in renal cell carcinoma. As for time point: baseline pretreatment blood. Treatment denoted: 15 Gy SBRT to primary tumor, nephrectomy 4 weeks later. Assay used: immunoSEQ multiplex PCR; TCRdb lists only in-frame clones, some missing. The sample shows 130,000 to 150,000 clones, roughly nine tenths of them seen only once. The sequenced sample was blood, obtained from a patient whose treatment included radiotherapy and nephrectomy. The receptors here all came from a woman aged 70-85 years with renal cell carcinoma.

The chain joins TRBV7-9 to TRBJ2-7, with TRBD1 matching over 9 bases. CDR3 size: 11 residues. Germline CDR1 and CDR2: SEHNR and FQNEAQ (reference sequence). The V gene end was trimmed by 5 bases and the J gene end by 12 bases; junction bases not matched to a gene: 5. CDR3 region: CASSRDRVRYF. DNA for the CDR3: TGTGCCAGCAGCAGGGACAGGGTTCGGTACTTC. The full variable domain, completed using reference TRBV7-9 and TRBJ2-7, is DTGVSQNPRHKITKRGQNVTFRCDPISEHNRLYWYRQTLGQGPEFLTYFQNEAQLEKSRLLSDRFSAERPKGSFSTLEIQRTEQGDSAMYLCASSRDRVRYFGPGTRLTVT.

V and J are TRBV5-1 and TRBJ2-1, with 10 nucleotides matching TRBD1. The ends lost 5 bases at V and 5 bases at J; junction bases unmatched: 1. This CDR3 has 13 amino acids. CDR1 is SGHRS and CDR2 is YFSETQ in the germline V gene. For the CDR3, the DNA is TGCGCCAGCAGAGGGACAGGGGACAATGAGCAGTTCTTC. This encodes CASRGTGDNEQFF.

Here the CDR3 reads CASSSQGTDTQYF. The CDR3 DNA sequence: TGTGCCAGCAGCTCCCAGGGCACAGATACGCAGTATTTT. The chain employs TRBV7-2 and TRBJ2-3; D not certain. The germline CDR1 and CDR2 sequences are SGHTA and FQGNSA. This CDR3 comprises 13 residues. The V end lost 4 bases, the J end lost 1 base, and 6 bases lay between the germline ends. The variable domain in full, with the rest retrieved from reference TRBV7-2 and TRBJ2-3, is GAGVSQSPSNKVTEKGKDVELRCDPISGHTALYWYRQSLGQGLEFLIYFQGNSAPDKSGLPSDRFSAERTGGSVSTLTIQRTQQEDSAVYLCASSSQGTDTQYFGPGTRLTVL.

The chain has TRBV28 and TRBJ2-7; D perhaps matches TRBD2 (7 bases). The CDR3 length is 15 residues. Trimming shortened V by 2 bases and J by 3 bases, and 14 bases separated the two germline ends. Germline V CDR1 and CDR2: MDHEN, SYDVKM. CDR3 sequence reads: CASSLTTGGYYEQYF. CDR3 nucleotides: TGTGCCAGCAGTTTAACAACGGGGGGCTACTACGAGCAGTACTTC. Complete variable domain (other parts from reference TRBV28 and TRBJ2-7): DVKVTQSSRYLVKRTGEKVFLECVQDMDHENMFWYRQDPGLGLRLIYFSYDVKMKEKGDIPEGYSVSREKKERFSLILESASTNQTSMYLCASSLTTGGYYEQYFGPGTRLTVT.

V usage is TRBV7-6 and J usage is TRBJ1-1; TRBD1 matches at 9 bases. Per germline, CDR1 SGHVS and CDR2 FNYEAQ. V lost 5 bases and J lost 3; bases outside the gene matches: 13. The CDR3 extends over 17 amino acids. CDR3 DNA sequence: TGTGCCAGCAGCGGCTACAGGGGGCGTCTGATTCACACTGAAGCTTTCTTT. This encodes CASSGYRGRLIHTEAFF.

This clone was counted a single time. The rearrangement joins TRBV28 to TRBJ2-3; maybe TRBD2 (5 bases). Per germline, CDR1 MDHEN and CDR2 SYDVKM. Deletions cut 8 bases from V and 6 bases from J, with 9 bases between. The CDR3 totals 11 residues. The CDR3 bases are TGTGCCAGCGTACGGAGGGATACGCAGTATTTT. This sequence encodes CASVRRDTQYF.

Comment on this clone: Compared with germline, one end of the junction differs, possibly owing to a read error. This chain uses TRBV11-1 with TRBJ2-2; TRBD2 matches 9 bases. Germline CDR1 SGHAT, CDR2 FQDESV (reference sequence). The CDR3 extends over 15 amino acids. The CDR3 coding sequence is TGTGCCAGCAGATTAGCGGGGGCGGGCACCGGGGAGCTGTTTTTT. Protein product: CASRLAGAGTGELFF.

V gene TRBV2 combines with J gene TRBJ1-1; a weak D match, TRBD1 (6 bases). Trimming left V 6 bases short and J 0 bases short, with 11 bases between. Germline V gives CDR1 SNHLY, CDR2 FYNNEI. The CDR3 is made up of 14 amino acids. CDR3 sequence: CASSTDRMNTEAFF. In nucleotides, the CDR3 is TGTGCCAGCAGCACAGACAGGATGAACACTGAAGCTTTCTTT.

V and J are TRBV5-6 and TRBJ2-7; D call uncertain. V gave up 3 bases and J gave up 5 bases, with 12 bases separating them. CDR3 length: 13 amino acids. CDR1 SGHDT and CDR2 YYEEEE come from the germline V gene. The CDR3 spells CASSSVGHHEQYF. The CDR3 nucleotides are TGTGCCAGCAGCTCTGTCGGGCATCACGAGCAGTACTTC. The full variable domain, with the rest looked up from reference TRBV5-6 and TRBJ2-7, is DAGVTQSPTHLIKTRGQQVTLRCSPKSGHDTVSWYQQALGQGPQFIFQYYEEEERQRGNFPDRFSGHQFPNYSSELNVNALLLGDSALYLCASSSVGHHEQYFGPGTRLTVT.

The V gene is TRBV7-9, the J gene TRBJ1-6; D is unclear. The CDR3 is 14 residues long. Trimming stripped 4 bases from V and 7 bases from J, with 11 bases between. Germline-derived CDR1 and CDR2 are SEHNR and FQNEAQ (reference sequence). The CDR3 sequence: CASSSGGRNSPLHF. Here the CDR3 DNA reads TGTGCCAGCAGCTCAGGTGGCCGAAATTCACCCCTCCACTTT.

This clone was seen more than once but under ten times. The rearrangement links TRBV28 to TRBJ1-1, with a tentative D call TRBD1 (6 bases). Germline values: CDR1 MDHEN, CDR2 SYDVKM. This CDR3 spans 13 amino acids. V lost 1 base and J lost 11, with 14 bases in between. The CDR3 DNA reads TGTGCCAGCAGTTTATACGACAGGCCAGTGGCTTTCTTT. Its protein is CASSLYDRPVAFF. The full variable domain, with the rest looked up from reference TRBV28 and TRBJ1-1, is DVKVTQSSRYLVKRTGEKVFLECVQDMDHENMFWYRQDPGLGLRLIYFSYDVKMKEKGDIPEGYSVSREKKERFSLILESASTNQTSMYLCASSLYDRPVAFFGQGTRLTVV.

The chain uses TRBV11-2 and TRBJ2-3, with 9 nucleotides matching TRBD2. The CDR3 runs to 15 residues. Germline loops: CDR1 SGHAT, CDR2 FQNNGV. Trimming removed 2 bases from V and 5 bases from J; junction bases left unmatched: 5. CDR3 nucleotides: TGTGCCAGCAGCTTACGACGGACTAGCGAAGATACGCAGTATTTT. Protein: CASSLRRTSEDTQYF.

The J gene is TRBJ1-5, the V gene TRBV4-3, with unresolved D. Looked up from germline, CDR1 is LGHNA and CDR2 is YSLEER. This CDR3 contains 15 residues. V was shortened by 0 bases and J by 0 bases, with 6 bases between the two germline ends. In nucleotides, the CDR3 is TGCGCCAGCAGCCAAGATGGGGATAGCAATCAGCCCCAGCATTTT. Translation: CASSQDGDSNQPQHF.

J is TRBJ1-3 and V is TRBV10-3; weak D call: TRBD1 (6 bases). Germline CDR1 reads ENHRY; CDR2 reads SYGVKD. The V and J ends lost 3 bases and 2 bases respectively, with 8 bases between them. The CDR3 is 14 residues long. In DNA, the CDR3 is TGTGCCATCAGTGACCAGGGGACTGGAAACACCATATATTTT. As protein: CAISDQGTGNTIYF.

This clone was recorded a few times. CDR3 region: CASSRTGFGNQPQHF. As DNA, the CDR3 is TGTGCCAGCAGCCGAACGGGGTTTGGCAATCAGCCCCAGCATTTT. This chain uses TRBV9 with TRBJ1-5; D unresolved. The CDR3 runs 15 residues. Germline CDR1 SGDLS, CDR2 YYNGEE. The V and J ends lost 4 bases and 2 bases respectively, with 13 bases between them.

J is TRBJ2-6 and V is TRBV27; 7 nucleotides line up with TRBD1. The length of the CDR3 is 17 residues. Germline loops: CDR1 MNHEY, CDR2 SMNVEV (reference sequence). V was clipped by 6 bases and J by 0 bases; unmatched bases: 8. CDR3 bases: TGTGCCAGCAGCCATACTGGGACAGACTCTGGGGCCAACGTCCTGACTTTC. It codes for CASSHTGTDSGANVLTF.

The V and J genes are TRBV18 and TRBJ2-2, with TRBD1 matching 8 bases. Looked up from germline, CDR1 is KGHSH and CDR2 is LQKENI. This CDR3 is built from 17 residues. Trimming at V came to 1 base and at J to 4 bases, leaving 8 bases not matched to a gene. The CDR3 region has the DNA TGTGCCAGCTCACCACTTTCCCAGGGGGCGATCACCGGGGAGCTGTTTTTT. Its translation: CASSPLSQGAITGELFF.

The CDR3 nucleotides are TGTGCCAGTAGTATATGGTTCAGGGTTGGTTTCTTT. It is translated as CASSIWFRVGFF. This chain joins TRBV19 and TRBJ1-1, with D possibly TRBD1 on 5 matching bases. The CDR3 covers 12 residues. The germline V gene has CDR1 LNHDA and CDR2 SQIVND (reference sequence). Deletions cut 2 bases from V and 13 bases from J, with 14 bases between.

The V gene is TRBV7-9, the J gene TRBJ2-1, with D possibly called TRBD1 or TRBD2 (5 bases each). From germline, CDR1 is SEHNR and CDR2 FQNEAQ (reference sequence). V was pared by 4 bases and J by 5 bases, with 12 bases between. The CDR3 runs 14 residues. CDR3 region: CASSSPRGNNEQFF. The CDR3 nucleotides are TGTGCCAGCAGCTCCCCGAGGGGAAACAATGAGCAGTTCTTC.

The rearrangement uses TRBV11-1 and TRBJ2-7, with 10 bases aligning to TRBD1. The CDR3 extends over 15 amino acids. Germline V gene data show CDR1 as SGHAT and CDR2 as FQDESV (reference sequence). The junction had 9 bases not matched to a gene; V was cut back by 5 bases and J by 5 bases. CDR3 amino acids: CASSQPGQGLHEQYF. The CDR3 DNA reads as TGTGCCAGCAGCCAACCGGGACAGGGGCTTCACGAGCAGTACTTC.

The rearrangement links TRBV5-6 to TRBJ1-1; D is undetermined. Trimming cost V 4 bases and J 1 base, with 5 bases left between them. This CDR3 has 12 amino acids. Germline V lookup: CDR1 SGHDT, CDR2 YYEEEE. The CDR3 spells CASSRKNTEAFF. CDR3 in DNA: TGTGCCAGCAGCCGGAAGAACACTGAAGCTTTCTTT.